This entry is about one T cell receptor (beta chain). Its antigen is currently not known. The input lacks base qualities; no much larger clone sits a single base away. These data are taken from a study of PD-1 blockade in classical Hodgkin lymphoma (dated by TCRdb to 2019 to 2021). Study-wide context: Nivolumab dosing was 3 mg/kg intravenously every 2 weeks, continuing until either disease progression or unacceptable toxicity. A peripheral blood immune signature of response to PD-1 blockade in classical Hodgkin lymphoma was defined using TCR beta sequencing and CyTOF. What the study reported, not specific to this receptor: The study covered only a single clinical trial cohort, and the causes of the repertoire differences, possibly disease activity or prior therapy, were still not defined. Among trial patients, those achieving complete response had baseline diversity similar to that of newly diagnosed patients, while diversity was significantly lower in partial responders and progressors. Diversity was lower in patients who began nivolumab less than 1 year after ASCT, so these patients were left out of later analyses to avoid confounding by immune reconstitution. Baseline TCR diversity was reported to be lower in newly diagnosed patients than in healthy donors and to be lower still in relapsed/refractory patients. A significant rise by C4D1 was seen in CD4+ but not CD8+ TCR diversity (p=0.0027 vs p=0.16), with the rise being most apparent in complete responders (p=0.02).

The time point label here, explained by the study, means: cycle 1 day 1 (C1D1), immediately before nivolumab initiation. Relapse after autologous stem cell transplantation had occurred in all trial patients, and cohorts A, B and C were distinguished by prior brentuximab vedotin exposure. The trial cohort comprised a few dozen patients with relapsed/refractory classical Hodgkin lymphoma whose best overall responses were complete response, partial response or progressive disease. In the multi-cohort phase II CheckMate 205 trial, trial patients received single-agent nivolumab. An independent review committee assessed best overall response using the 2007 International Working Group response criteria. Trial PBMCs were obtained immediately prior to nivolumab initiation (C1D1) and on therapy at cycle 2 day 1 and cycle 4 day 1. Peripheral blood was collected in 8 mL Vacutainer Cell Preparation Tubes, from which PBMCs were isolated by centrifugation and then cryopreserved.

Reading from cysteine to phenylalanine, the CDR3 counts 12 amino acids. Only CDR3 DNA is held: 36 bases, read in frame from base 1. Reading the germline V gene (reference sequence) gives CDR1 MNHNY and CDR2 SVGAGI. V is clipped by 8 bases and J by 0 bases, and the sequence between their germline boundaries is 7 bases long. Genomic DNA was isolated using the Qiagen DNeasy kit from unsorted PBMCs as well as from negatively selected CD4+ and CD8+ fractions. Using primers that anneal to V and J segments, immunoSEQ multiplex PCR amplified the TCR beta CDR3 regions. Amplification bias was minimized using a synthetic immune receptor repertoire, and residual bias was removed computationally after sequencing. In the authors' own workflow: Custom Python scripts were used to quantify repertoire diversity as the Shannon entropy index. Unsorted, CD4+ and CD8+ repertoires were examined separately, except in combined analyses, for which CD4+ and CD8+ sequences were merged in silico. Clonal expansion was defined as a frequency increase of at least 2-fold after treatment compared with C1D1, and clones undetected at baseline were assigned a pseudocount of 0.5. Clones with 0 or 1 copy at C1D1 were classified as singleton clones, and clones with 2 or more copies were classified as non-singleton clones. By matching protein sequences in sorted samples from the same patient, clones expanded in unsorted samples were annotated as CD4+, CD8+ or unknown. Wilcoxon tests on paired samples were used to test diversity changes from C1D1 to C4D1. TCRdb mirrors the immuneACCESS table, restricted to in-frame sequences. Some clones are absent from its copies; in checked studies, under half trace to an unresolved V gene, and the reason for the others is unknown. V, J and clone size derive from that table, while D and trimming were established from the DNA sequence. The sample yields about 39,000 clones; about nine tenths were counted once. 8% to 10% of the sample is taken by the ten largest.

The sequence joins TRBV6-6 to TRBJ2-5, with no confidently assigned D gene. The TCR was taken from a human donor with classical Hodgkin lymphoma. The sample was peripheral blood mononuclear cells (PBMCs), taken at baseline. The DNA reads as follows: TGTGCCAGCTCTGAGAACCAAGAGACCCAGTACTTC. This encodes CASSENQETQYF.